A selection of T cell receptor beta chains follows, all from one sample in a study of blood T cell repertoires in COVID-19. Sequenced by immunoSEQ multiplex PCR; TCRdb stores in-frame clones only, minus some. This sample carries roughly 190,000 clones, about 89% of them seen once, and the ten largest clones take roughly 3.3%. The sample consisted of peripheral blood. Receptors were obtained from a man aged 65 to 79 with acute or convalescent COVID-19. Both conserved end residues are part of each CDR3. Each record gives: J gene, clone size, D gene, V gene, CDR3 protein, CDR3 DNA. The D gene is left open where the match is weak. Clone size, where shown, is once, few, many, or a class for clones that have expanded.

>TRBJ2-1|-|TRBD1|TRBV19
CASSIDRAYNEQFF
TGTGCCAGTAGTATTGACAGGGCCTACAATGAGCAGTTCTTC
>TRBJ2-7|-|TRBD2|TRBV7-8
CASSFSAGAYEQYF
TGTGCCAGCAGCTTTAGCGCGGGAGCCTACGAGCAGTACTTC
>TRBJ2-5|-|-|TRBV7-6
CASSFRTGQETQYF
TGTGCCAGCAGCTTCCGGACGGGACAAGAGACCCAGTACTTC
>TRBJ1-4|-|-|TRBV6-2/TRBV6-3
CASSRQGNEKLFF
TGTGCCAGCAGTCGGCAGGGAAATGAAAAACTGTTTTTT
>TRBJ1-3|-|-|TRBV6-5
CASRSSGNTIYF
TGTGCCAGCCGGAGCTCTGGAAACACCATATATTTT
>TRBJ1-4|-|-|TRBV5-1
CASSLAGRTNEKLFF
TGCGCCAGCAGCTTGGCGGGGAGAACTAATGAAAAACTGTTTTTT
>TRBJ2-1|-|-|TRBV20-1
CSASFREQFF
TGCAGTGCTAGCTTCCGGGAGCAGTTCTTC
>TRBJ2-1|-|TRBD2|TRBV7-3
CASRSSLAGGIQFF
TGTGCCAGCAGAAGCTCCCTAGCGGGAGGGATCCAGTTCTTC
>TRBJ1-5|-|-|TRBV5-4
CASSLDAAVEAQHF
TGTGCCAGCAGCTTGGACGCGGCCGTCGAGGCCCAGCATTTT
>TRBJ2-5|-|TRBD1|TRBV7-3
CASSPPGQEGTGTQYF
TGTGCCAGCAGCCCGCCGGGACAGGAGGGCACGGGGACCCAGTACTTC
>TRBJ1-1|few|TRBD1|TRBV28
CASSLGQGAMNTEAFF
TGTGCCAGCAGTTTGGGACAGGGGGCGATGAACACTGAAGCTTTCTTT
>TRBJ1-2|-|-|TRBV12-3/TRBV12-4
CASSMTGLYGYTF
TGTGCCAGCAGTATGACAGGCCTCTATGGCTACACCTTC
>TRBJ1-5|few|-|TRBV3-1/TRBV3-2
CASSQDGGRRGNQPQHF
TGTGCCAGCAGCCAAGATGGGGGAAGGAGGGGCAATCAGCCCCAGCATTTT
>TRBJ1-3|-|-|TRBV2
CASSELSGNTIYF
TGTGCCAGCAGTGAACTTTCTGGAAACACCATATATTTT
>TRBJ2-2|-|TRBD1|TRBV4-1
CASSHLAGTGNTGELFF
TGCGCCAGCAGCCACCTCGCGGGGACAGGGAACACCGGGGAGCTGTTTTTT
>TRBJ1-1|-|TRBD1|TRBV4-2
CASSQVTGSITEAFF
TGTGCCAGCAGCCAAGTGACAGGGAGTATTACTGAAGCTTTCTTT
>TRBJ1-4|once|-|TRBV4-3
CASSPQAGGSNEKLFF
TGCGCCAGCAGCCCTCAGGCGGGCGGCTCCAATGAAAAACTGTTTTTT
>TRBJ2-1|-|TRBD2|TRBV5-1
CASSLELADYNEQFF
TGCGCCAGCAGCTTGGAACTAGCGGACTACAATGAGCAGTTCTTC
>TRBJ2-7|-|-|TRBV19
CASSAGTSTYEQYF
TGTGCCAGTAGTGCCGGGACATCAACCTACGAGCAGTACTTC
>TRBJ2-7|-|TRBD1|TRBV28
CASLTGTASSYEQYF
TGTGCCAGTTTAACCGGGACAGCTTCCTCCTACGAGCAGTACTTC
>TRBJ1-5|-|-|TRBV28
CASSLPQFNQPQHF
TGTGCCAGCAGTTTACCCCAGTTTAATCAGCCCCAGCATTTT
>TRBJ2-1|-|-|TRBV7-2
CASSLNSYNEQFF
TGTGCCAGCAGCTTAAACAGCTACAATGAGCAGTTCTTC
>TRBJ2-7|-|TRBD2|TRBV18
CASSPPIRSGRDYTYEQYF
TGTGCCAGCTCACCACCAATAAGAAGCGGGAGGGATTATACCTACGAGCAGTACTTC
>TRBJ1-1|-|-|TRBV19
CASRPGPGTEAFF
TGTGCCAGTAGACCAGGGCCCGGCACTGAAGCTTTCTTT